This T cell receptor (beta chain) was documented in a study of T cell responses to AZD1222 COVID-19 vaccine. V was cut by 5 bases and J by 7 bases, with 15 bases left in between. Germline values: CDR1 SGHTA, CDR2 FQGNSA. The CDR3 runs 13 residues. Repertoires were generated with immunoSEQ multiplex PCR, while TCRdb's copy carries only in-frame clones and drops some. The sample lists about 120,000 clones, about 92% occurring once. The source of this sequence is an adult in good health. The chain is built from TRBV7-2 and TRBJ2-7, with D possibly being TRBD1 or TRBD2 (5 bases each). The source material was peripheral blood, sampled on day 0 of AZD1222 vaccination. The CDR3 sequence is CASSPGPNGEQYF. The CDR3 coding sequence is TGTGCCAGCAGCCCGGGGCCTAACGGGGAGCAGTACTTC.